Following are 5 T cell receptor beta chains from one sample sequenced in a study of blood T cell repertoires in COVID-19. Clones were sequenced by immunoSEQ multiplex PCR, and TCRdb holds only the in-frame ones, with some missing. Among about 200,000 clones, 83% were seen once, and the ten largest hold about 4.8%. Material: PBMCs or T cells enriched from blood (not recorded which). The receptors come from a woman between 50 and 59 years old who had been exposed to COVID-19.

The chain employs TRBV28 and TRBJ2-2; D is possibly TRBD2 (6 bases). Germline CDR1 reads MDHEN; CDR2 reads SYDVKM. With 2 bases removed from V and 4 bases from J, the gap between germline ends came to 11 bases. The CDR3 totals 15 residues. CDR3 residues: CASSLGGAGTGELFF. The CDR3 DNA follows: TGTGCCAGCAGTTTAGGAGGGGCGGGCACCGGGGAGCTGTTTTTT.

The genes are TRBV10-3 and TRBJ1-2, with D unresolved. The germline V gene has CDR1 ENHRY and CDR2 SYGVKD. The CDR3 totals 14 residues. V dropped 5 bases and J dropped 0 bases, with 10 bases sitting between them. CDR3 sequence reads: CAISSQNTNYGYTF. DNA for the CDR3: TGTGCCATCAGTTCACAGAATACTAACTATGGCTACACCTTC.

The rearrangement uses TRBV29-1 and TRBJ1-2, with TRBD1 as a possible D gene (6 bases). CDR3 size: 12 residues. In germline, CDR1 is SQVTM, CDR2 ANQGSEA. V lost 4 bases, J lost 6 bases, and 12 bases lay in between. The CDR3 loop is CSVAGTLNGYTF. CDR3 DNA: TGCAGCGTTGCCGGGACACTCAATGGCTACACCTTC.

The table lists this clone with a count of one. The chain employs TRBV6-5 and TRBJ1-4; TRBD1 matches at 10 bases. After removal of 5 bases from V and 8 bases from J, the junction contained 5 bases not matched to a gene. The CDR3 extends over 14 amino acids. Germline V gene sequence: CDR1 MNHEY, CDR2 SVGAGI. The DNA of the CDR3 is TGTGCCAGCAGTCGACAGGGGGCAAAGGAAAAACTGTTTTTT. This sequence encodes CASSRQGAKEKLFF.

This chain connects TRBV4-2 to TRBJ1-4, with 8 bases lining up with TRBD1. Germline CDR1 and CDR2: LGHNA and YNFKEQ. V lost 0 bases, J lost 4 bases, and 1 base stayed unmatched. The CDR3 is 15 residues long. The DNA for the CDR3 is TGTGCCAGCAGCCAAGATGACAGGGGTAATGAAAAACTGTTTTTT. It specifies CASSQDDRGNEKLFF.